This TCR beta chain was captured by sequencing in a study of blood T cell repertoires in COVID-19. This CDR3 has 16 residues. Germline loops: CDR1 LNHDA, CDR2 SQIVND (reference sequence). V gave up 4 bases and J gave up 1 base; unmatched junction bases: 10. In the study's own analysis: Amplification of reference gene primers provided the estimated nucleated cell counts. Data came from immunoSEQ multiplex PCR; TCRdb stores just in-frame clones and leaves some out. The V and J calls and clone size come from that table; D and trimming were worked out from the DNA. The sample holds roughly 290,000 clones; approximately 86% are singletons and the top ten take 0.7% to 1%.

This TCR was recovered from a human donor with COVID-19, enrolled during active disease. The donor label of this sample is uncertain. The chain has TRBV19 and TRBJ2-7; 7 bases fit TRBD2. The source material was peripheral blood. CDR3 sequence: CASSRDTGTTSYEQYF. Written as DNA, the CDR3 is TGTGCCAGTAGTAGGGATACCGGGACTACTTCCTACGAGCAGTACTTC.